What follows are 26 T cell receptor beta chains derived from one specimen sequenced in a study of blood T cell repertoires in COVID-19. Sequencing used immunoSEQ multiplex PCR; TCRdb keeps in-frame clones, though not all of them. The repertoire includes fewer than 300,000 clones, 80% to 90% of them detected once, and roughly 12% sits in the top ten. The sample comprised peripheral blood. These TCRs come from a man aged 45-65 years with COVID-19, enrolled during active disease.

This chain uses TRBV19 with TRBJ2-1, with 16 bases that match TRBD2. Trimming removed 0 bases from V and 4 bases from J; junction bases left unmatched: 9. Germline CDR1 LNHDA, CDR2 SQIVND (reference sequence). CDR3 size: 20 residues. This CDR3 reads CASSIDPSGLAGGRYNEQFF. The CDR3 nucleotides are TGTGCCAGTAGTATAGATCCCTCGGGACTAGCGGGAGGGAGATACAATGAGCAGTTCTTC.

This clone was observed once. This rearrangement joins TRBV6-5 to TRBJ2-1; TRBD2 matches at 11 bases. Germline CDR1 is MNHEY and CDR2 is SVGAGI. CDR3 length: 15 amino acids. After removal of 5 bases from V and 8 bases from J, the junction contained 8 bases not matched to a gene. CDR3 bases: TGTGCCAGCAGTCCGACTAGCGGGGAAGTACATGAGCAGTTCTTC. This codes for CASSPTSGEVHEQFF.

The J gene is TRBJ1-3, the V gene TRBV5-5; D remains ambiguous. Trimming shortened V by 4 bases and J by 8 bases, and 13 bases separated the two germline ends. The germline CDR1 and CDR2 sequences are SGHKS and YYEKEE (reference sequence). CDR3 length: 13 residues. The CDR3: CASSRLPRDTIYF. As DNA, the CDR3 is TGTGCCAGCAGCCGACTCCCGAGGGACACCATATATTTT.

This chain joins TRBV5-4 and TRBJ1-3; 7 bases map to TRBD1. The CDR3 extends over 15 amino acids. With 1 base clipped from V and 4 bases from J, the junction kept 5 bases outside the gene matches. Germline CDR1 is SGHNT and CDR2 is YYREEE (reference sequence). The CDR3 reads CASSLTGALGNTIYF. In nucleotides, the CDR3 is TGTGCCAGCAGCTTGACAGGGGCTTTAGGAAACACCATATATTTT.

This clone was detected only a few times. This chain uses TRBV30 with TRBJ2-2, with D possibly matching TRBD2 (6 bases). The length of the CDR3 is 15 residues. Per germline, CDR1 GTSNPN and CDR2 SVGIG (reference sequence). Trimming left V 4 bases short and J 5 bases short, with 17 bases between. CDR3 sequence (DNA): TGTGCCTGGAAGTTGATAGCGGTCGATACCGGGGAGCTGTTTTTT. Protein sequence: CAWKLIAVDTGELFF.

This clone was detected a few times. The chain is built from TRBV28 and TRBJ1-2; D is perhaps TRBD1 (5 bases). V was pared by 5 bases and J by 0 bases, with 10 bases between. This CDR3 is built from 14 residues. Per germline, CDR1 MDHEN and CDR2 SYDVKM. The CDR3 protein is CASSRDSANYGYTF. In nucleotides, the CDR3 is TGTGCCAGCAGTCGTGACAGTGCTAACTATGGCTACACCTTC.

V is TRBV4-3 and J is TRBJ2-7, with D maybe TRBD1 (5 bases). V dropped 0 bases and J dropped 2 bases, with 17 bases sitting between them. The CDR3 sequence is 17 residues long. Per germline, CDR1 LGHNA and CDR2 YSLEER. CDR3 sequence: CASSQDLGLDSTYEQYF. DNA for the CDR3: TGCGCCAGCAGCCAAGATTTAGGGCTCGACAGCACCTACGAGCAGTACTTC.

The genes are TRBV4-2 and TRBJ2-2; weak D call: TRBD1 (6 bases). CDR1 and CDR2 (germline): LGHNA, YNFKEQ. Trimming took off 4 bases at V and 3 bases at J, with 18 bases between the two ends. There are 17 residues in the CDR3. The CDR3 DNA is TGTGCCAGCAGCCCCGAGGGTCGGGACACCTACACCGGGGAGCTGTTTTTT. Amino acids: CASSPEGRDTYTGELFF.

V is TRBV19 and J is TRBJ2-5, with 7 bases lining up with TRBD2. V lost 6 bases and J lost 4; bases outside the gene matches: 11. The germline V gene has CDR1 LNHDA and CDR2 SQIVND (reference sequence). This CDR3 spans 15 amino acids. The DNA of the CDR3 is TGTGCCAGTAGCGGGAGGACTACCGAAGGAGAGACCCAGTACTTC. Translated, it gives CASSGRTTEGETQYF.

This clone was detected only once. The V gene is TRBV19, the J gene TRBJ2-5; 9 bases map to TRBD1. V lost 3 bases and J lost 3; bases outside the gene matches: 2. The CDR3 is made up of 14 amino acids. Per germline, CDR1 LNHDA and CDR2 SQIVND (reference sequence). CDR3 loop: CASSIDRGKETQYF. The DNA for the CDR3 is TGTGCCAGTAGTATTGACAGGGGGAAAGAGACCCAGTACTTC.

The J gene is TRBJ1-1, the V gene TRBV29-1, with D possibly TRBD1 on 5 matching bases. V was clipped by 4 bases and J by 1 base, with 7 bases between them. Looked up from germline, CDR1 is SQVTM and CDR2 is ANQGSEA. This CDR3 has 12 amino acids. CDR3 sequence (DNA): TGCAGCGTTGCGCAGGGGAACACTGAAGCTTTCTTT. This translates into CSVAQGNTEAFF.

This chain links TRBV18 with TRBJ2-7, with 8 positions matching TRBD1. The CDR3 has 15 amino acids. The V gene end was trimmed by 3 bases and the J gene end by 5 bases; junction bases not matched to a gene: 9. Germline assignment: CDR1 KGHSH and CDR2 LQKENI. The CDR3 nucleotides are TGTGCCAGCTCACCCCAGGGGGCCGAACTACACGAGCAGTACTTC. It translates to CASSPQGAELHEQYF.

The V and J genes are TRBV6-5 and TRBJ2-3; TRBD2 aligns across 7 bases. Per germline, CDR1 MNHEY and CDR2 SVGAGI. V trimming: 5 bases; J trimming: 0 bases; junction bases outside the gene matches: 5. The CDR3 is made up of 15 amino acids. This CDR3 reads CASSRTSRSTDTQYF. The DNA for the CDR3 is TGTGCCAGCAGTCGGACTAGTCGGAGCACAGATACGCAGTATTTT.

V is TRBV6-5 and J is TRBJ1-4; D is unclear. The CDR3 is made up of 13 amino acids. Germline loops: CDR1 MNHEY, CDR2 SVGAGI. V lost 2 bases to trimming and J lost 5 bases, with 6 bases between them. CDR3 nucleotides: TGTGCCAGCAGTTACAGACACAATGAAAAACTGTTTTTT. Its translation: CASSYRHNEKLFF.

The genes are TRBV7-2 and TRBJ2-3, with D perhaps TRBD1 (6 bases). The ends were cut back, 1 base at V and 5 bases at J, with 10 bases in the middle. In germline, CDR1 is SGHTA, CDR2 FQGNSA. This CDR3 has 14 residues. The chain's CDR3 is CASSLGQGIDTQYF. In nucleotides, the CDR3 is TGTGCCAGCAGCTTAGGGCAGGGGATAGATACGCAGTATTTT.

This clone was detected once. This rearrangement joins TRBV15 to TRBJ2-1; maybe TRBD2 (6 bases). Trimming left V 0 bases short and J 8 bases short, with 14 bases between. Germline V CDR1 and CDR2: LNHNV, YYDKDF (reference sequence). There are 15 residues in the CDR3. DNA of the CDR3: TGTGCCACCAGCAGAGATGGAGGGGCCAGCGATGAGCAGTTCTTC. It specifies CATSRDGGASDEQFF.

The chain links TRBV18 to TRBJ2-3, with D unclear. This CDR3 has 18 residues. Germline V gene data show CDR1 as KGHSH and CDR2 as LQKENI. V dropped 0 bases and J dropped 2 bases, with 18 bases sitting between them. CDR3 sequence (DNA): TGTGCCAGCTCACCACCGCCCTCCCTTTTGGGCCCCACAGATACGCAGTATTTT. This gives the protein CASSPPPSLLGPTDTQYF.

V usage is TRBV9 and J usage is TRBJ2-2; a weak D match, TRBD1 (5 bases). This CDR3 comprises 15 residues. Germline values: CDR1 SGDLS, CDR2 YYNGEE. The V end lost 1 base, the J end lost 2 bases, and 9 bases lay between the germline ends. CDR3 residues: CASSVFGANTGELFF. CDR3 DNA sequence: TGTGCCAGCAGCGTATTTGGGGCCAACACCGGGGAGCTGTTTTTT. The whole variable domain, filled in from reference TRBV9 and TRBJ2-2, reads DSGVTQTPKHLITATGQRVTLRCSPRSGDLSVYWYQQSLDQGLQFLIQYYNGEERAKGNILERFSAQQFPDLHSELNLSSLELGDSALYFCASSVFGANTGELFFGEGSRLTVL.

The rearrangement joins TRBV7-8 to TRBJ1-3; 7 positions match TRBD1. Germline V gene data show CDR1 as SGHVS and CDR2 as FQNEAQ. V dropped 7 bases and J dropped 4; count of bases not matched to a gene: 10. This CDR3 contains 15 residues. CDR3 in DNA: TGTGCCAGCACCGACAGGGAAGTTCCGGGAAACACCATATATTTT. The encoded protein is CASTDREVPGNTIYF.

This clone was counted between two and nine times. The V gene is TRBV6-5, the J gene TRBJ2-5, with 7 bases identical to TRBD1. Germline values: CDR1 MNHEY, CDR2 SVGAGI. Trimming at V came to 6 bases and at J to 4 bases, leaving 11 bases not matched to a gene. This CDR3 has 15 residues. DNA for the CDR3: TGTGCCAGCAGGCCTTTGACAGGGTCCGCAGAGACCCAGTACTTC. Translated, it gives CASRPLTGSAETQYF.

V gene TRBV6-5 combines with J gene TRBJ1-2; 7 positions agree with TRBD1. Germline trimming cut 4 bases from V and 5 bases from J; bases unmatched to any gene: 4. There are 13 residues in the CDR3. The germline CDR1 and CDR2 sequences are MNHEY and SVGAGI. The CDR3 sequence: CASSFTGEYGYTF. The CDR3 DNA follows: TGTGCCAGCAGTTTTACAGGGGAATATGGCTACACCTTC.

The V call is TRBV27, the J call TRBJ1-5, with TRBD1 matching over 7 bases. CDR1 is MNHEY, CDR2 SMNVEV, per germline (reference sequence). This CDR3 has 17 amino acids. The trim removed 7 bases at V and 1 base at J, leaving 13 bases unmatched. The CDR3 loop is CASNRDSSLGSNQPQHF. DNA of the CDR3: TGTGCCAGCAATCGGGACAGCTCCTTGGGGAGCAATCAGCCCCAGCATTTT.

This chain joins TRBV2 and TRBJ2-1; 7 bases match TRBD1. The CDR3 is 14 amino acids. CDR1 is SNHLY and CDR2 is FYNNEI in the germline V gene. After removal of 4 bases from V and 2 bases from J, the junction contained 2 bases not matched to a gene. CDR3: CASSGGTAYNEQFF. The DNA of the CDR3 is TGTGCCAGCAGTGGGGGGACAGCCTACAATGAGCAGTTCTTC.

V and J are TRBV9 and TRBJ1-6; D may be TRBD1 (6 bases). Germline values: CDR1 SGDLS, CDR2 YYNGEE. Between the trimmed V and J ends, which lost 4 bases and 5 bases, there was a span of 13 bases. This CDR3 region has 15 residues. The CDR3 DNA is TGTGCCAGCAGCCCAAAGGGGGAAAATAATTCACCCCTCCACTTT. Translated: CASSPKGENNSPLHF.

The genes are TRBV5-6 and TRBJ2-1; 14 bases agree with TRBD2. The V gene end was trimmed by 2 bases and the J gene end by 5 bases; junction bases not matched to a gene: 3. The CDR3 loop spans 16 amino acids. Germline CDR1 is SGHDT and CDR2 is YYEEEE. DNA for the CDR3: TGTGCCAGCAGCTTTTGGACTAGCGGGGGGCACAATGAGCAGTTCTTC. As protein: CASSFWTSGGHNEQFF.

V gene TRBV18 combines with J gene TRBJ2-7; a weak D match, TRBD2 (6 bases). V gave up 5 bases and J gave up 0 bases, with 11 bases separating them. Germline V gene sequence: CDR1 KGHSH, CDR2 LQKENI. The CDR3 covers 14 residues. Here the CDR3 reads CASSVTGSSYEQYF. CDR3 nucleotide sequence: TGTGCCAGCTCAGTGACCGGGAGCTCCTACGAGCAGTACTTC.